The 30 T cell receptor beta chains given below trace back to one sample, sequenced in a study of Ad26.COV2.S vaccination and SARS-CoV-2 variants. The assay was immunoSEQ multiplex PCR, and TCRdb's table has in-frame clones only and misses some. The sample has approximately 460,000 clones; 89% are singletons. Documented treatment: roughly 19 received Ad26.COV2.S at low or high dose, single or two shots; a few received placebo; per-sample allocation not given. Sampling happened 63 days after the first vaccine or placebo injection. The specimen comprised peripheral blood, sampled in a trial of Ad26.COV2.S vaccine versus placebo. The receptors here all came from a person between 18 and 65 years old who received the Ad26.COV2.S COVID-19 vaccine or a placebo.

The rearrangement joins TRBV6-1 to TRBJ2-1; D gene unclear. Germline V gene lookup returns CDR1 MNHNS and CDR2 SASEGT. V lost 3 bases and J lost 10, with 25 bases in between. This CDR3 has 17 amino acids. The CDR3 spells CASSEGGLRANRREQFF. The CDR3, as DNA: TGTGCCAGCAGTGAGGGCGGATTGAGAGCCAACCGAAGGGAGCAGTTCTTC.

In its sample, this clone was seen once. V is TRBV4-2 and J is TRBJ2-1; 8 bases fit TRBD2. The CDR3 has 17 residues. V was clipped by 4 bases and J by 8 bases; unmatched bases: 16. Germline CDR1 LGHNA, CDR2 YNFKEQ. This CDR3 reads CASSPDGIAGRGDEQFF. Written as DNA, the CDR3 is TGTGCCAGCAGCCCAGACGGAATAGCGGGACGAGGGGATGAGCAGTTCTTC.

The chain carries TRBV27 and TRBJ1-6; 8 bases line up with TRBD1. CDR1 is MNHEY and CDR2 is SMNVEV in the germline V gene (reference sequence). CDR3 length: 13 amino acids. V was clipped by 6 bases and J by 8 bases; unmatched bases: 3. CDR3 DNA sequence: TGTGCCAGCAGAGACAGGGGTTATTCACCCCTCCACTTT. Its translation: CASRDRGYSPLHF.

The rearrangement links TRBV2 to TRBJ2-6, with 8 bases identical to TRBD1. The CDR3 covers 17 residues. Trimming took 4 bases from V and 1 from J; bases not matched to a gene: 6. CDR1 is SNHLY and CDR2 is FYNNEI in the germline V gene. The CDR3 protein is CASSGQGKKSGANVLTF. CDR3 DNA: TGTGCCAGCAGTGGACAGGGGAAAAAGTCTGGGGCCAACGTCCTGACTTTC.

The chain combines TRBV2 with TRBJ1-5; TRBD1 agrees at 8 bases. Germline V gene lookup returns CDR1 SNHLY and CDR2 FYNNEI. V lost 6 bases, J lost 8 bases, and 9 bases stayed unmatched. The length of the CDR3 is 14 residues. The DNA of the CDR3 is TGTGCCAGCAGCAACCAGGGGGCTGATAAGCCCCAGCATTTT. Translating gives CASSNQGADKPQHF.

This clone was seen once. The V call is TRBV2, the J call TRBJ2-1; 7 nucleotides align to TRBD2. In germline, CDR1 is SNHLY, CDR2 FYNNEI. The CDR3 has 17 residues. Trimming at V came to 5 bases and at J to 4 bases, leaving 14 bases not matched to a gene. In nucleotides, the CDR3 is TGTGCCAGCAGTCCCCTTGGGAGGGCGGGAACTTACAATGAGCAGTTCTTC. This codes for CASSPLGRAGTYNEQFF.

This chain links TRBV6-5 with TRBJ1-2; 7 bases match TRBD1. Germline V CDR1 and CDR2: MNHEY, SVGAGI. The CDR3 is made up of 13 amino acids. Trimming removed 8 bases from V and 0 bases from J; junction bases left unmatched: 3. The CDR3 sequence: CASGTEANYGYTF. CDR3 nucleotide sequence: TGTGCCAGCGGGACAGAAGCTAACTATGGCTACACCTTC.

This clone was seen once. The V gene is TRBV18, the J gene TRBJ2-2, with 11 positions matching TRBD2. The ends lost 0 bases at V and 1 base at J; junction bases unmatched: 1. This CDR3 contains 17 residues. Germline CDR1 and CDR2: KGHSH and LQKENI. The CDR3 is CASSPPGLAGNTGELFF. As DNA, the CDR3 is TGTGCCAGCTCACCACCAGGACTAGCGGGGAACACCGGGGAGCTGTTTTTT. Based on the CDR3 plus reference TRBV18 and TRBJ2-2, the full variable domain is NAGVMQNPRHLVRRRGQEARLRCSPMKGHSHVYWYRQLPEEGLKFMVYLQKENIIDESGMPKERFSAEFPKEGPSILRIQQVVRGDSAAYFCASSPPGLAGNTGELFFGEGSRLTVL.

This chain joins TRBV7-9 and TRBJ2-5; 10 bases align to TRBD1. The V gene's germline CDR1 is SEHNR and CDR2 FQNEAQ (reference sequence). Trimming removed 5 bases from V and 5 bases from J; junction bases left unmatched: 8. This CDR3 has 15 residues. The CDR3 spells CASSRGTGERETQYF. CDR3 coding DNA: TGTGCCAGCAGCAGGGGGACAGGGGAACGGGAGACCCAGTACTTC.

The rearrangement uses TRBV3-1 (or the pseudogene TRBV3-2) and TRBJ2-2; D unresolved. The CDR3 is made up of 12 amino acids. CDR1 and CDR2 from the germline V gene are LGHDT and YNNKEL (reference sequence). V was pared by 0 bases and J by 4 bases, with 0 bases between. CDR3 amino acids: CASSQDTGELFF. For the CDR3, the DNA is TGTGCCAGCAGCCAAGACACCGGGGAGCTGTTTTTT.

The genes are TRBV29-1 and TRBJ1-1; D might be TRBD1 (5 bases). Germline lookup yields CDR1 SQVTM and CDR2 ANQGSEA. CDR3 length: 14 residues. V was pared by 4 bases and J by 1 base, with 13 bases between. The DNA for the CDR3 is TGCAGCGTTGGGGTGACCGGGGCGAACACTGAAGCTTTCTTT. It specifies CSVGVTGANTEAFF.

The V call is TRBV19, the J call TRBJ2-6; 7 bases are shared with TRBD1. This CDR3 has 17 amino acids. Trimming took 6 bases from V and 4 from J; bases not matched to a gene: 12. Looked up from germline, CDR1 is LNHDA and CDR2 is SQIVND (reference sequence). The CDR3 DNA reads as TGTGCCAGTAGCCCAGACAGGGCCCTGTCCGGGGCCAACGTCCTGACTTTC. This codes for CASSPDRALSGANVLTF.

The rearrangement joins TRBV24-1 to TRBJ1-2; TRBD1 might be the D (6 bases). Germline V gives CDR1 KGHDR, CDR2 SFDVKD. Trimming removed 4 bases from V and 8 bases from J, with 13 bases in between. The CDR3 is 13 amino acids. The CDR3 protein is CATSEAGTRGYTF. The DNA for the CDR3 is TGTGCCACCAGTGAGGCCGGGACACGCGGCTACACCTTC.

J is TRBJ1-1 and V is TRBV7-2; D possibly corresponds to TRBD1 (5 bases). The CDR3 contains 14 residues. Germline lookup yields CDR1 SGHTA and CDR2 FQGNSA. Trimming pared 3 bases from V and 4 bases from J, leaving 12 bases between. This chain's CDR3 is CASSLPQGFTEAFF. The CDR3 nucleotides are TGTGCCAGCAGCTTGCCCCAGGGCTTCACTGAAGCTTTCTTT.

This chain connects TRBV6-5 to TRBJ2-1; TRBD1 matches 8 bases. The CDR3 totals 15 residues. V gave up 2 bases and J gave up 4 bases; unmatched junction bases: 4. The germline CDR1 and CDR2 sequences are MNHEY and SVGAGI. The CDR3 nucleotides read TGTGCCAGCAGTTACAGGACAGGGAATTACAATGAGCAGTTCTTC. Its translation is CASSYRTGNYNEQFF.

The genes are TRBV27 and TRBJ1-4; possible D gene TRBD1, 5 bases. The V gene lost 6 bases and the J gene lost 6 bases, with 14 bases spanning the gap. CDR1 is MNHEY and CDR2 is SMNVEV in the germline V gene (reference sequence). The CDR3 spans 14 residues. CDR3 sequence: CASSRTMTDEKLFF. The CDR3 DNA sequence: TGTGCCAGCAGCAGGACGATGACAGATGAAAAACTGTTTTTT.

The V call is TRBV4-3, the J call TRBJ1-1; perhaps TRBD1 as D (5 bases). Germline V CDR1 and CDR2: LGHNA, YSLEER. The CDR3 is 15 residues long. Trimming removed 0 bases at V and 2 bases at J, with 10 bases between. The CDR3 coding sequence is TGCGCCAGCAGCCAAGAGGGGACTGACAACACTGAAGCTTTCTTT. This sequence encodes CASSQEGTDNTEAFF.

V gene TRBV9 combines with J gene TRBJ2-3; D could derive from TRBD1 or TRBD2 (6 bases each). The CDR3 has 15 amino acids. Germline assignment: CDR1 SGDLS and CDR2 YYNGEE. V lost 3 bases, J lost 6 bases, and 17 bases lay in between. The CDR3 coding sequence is TGTGCCAGCAGCGCAATTCACGGGGGCGTCGATACGCAGTATTTT. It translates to CASSAIHGGVDTQYF. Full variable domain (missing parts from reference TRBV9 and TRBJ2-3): DSGVTQTPKHLITATGQRVTLRCSPRSGDLSVYWYQQSLDQGLQFLIQYYNGEERAKGNILERFSAQQFPDLHSELNLSSLELGDSALYFCASSAIHGGVDTQYFGPGTRLTVL.

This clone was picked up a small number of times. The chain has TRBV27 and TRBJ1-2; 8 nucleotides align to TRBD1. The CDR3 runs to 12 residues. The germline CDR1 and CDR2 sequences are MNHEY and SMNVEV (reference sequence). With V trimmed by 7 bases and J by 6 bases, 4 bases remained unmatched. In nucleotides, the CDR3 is TGTGCCAGCAAACAGGGGGAAAATGGCTACACCTTC. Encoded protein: CASKQGENGYTF.

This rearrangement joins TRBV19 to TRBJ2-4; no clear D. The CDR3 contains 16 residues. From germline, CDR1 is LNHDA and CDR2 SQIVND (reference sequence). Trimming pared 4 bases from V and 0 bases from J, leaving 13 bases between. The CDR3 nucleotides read TGTGCCAGTAGTACCCTTGTACCGAAAGCCAAAAACATTCAGTACTTC. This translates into CASSTLVPKAKNIQYF.

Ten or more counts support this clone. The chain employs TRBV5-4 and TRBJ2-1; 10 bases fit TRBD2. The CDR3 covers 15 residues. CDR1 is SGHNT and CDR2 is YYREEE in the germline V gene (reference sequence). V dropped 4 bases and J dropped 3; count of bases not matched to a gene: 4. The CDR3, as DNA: TGTGCCAGCAGCCAGCGGGGGGGAGGCTACAATGAGCAGTTCTTC. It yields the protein CASSQRGGGYNEQFF.

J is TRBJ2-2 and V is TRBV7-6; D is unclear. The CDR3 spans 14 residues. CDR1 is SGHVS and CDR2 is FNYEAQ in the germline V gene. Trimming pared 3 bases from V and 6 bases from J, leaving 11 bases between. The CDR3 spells CASSFLGPAGELFF. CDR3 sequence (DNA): TGTGCCAGCAGCTTCCTCGGTCCGGCCGGGGAGCTGTTTTTT.

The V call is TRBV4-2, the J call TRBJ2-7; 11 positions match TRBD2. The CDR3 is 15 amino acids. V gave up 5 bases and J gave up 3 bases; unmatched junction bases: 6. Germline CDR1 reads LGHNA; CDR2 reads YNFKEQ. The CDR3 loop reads CASSETGTSGYEQYF. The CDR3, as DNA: TGTGCCAGCAGCGAAACCGGGACTAGCGGCTACGAGCAGTACTTC.

CDR3 bases: TGCGCCAGCAGCCAACACGAACGGGAGGTAATGAACACTGAAGCTTTCTTT. Protein product: CASSQHEREVMNTEAFF. The V gene is TRBV4-1, the J gene TRBJ1-1; D remains ambiguous. CDR1 and CDR2 from the germline V gene are MGHRA and YSYEKL. The V end was cut by 2 bases, the J end by 0 bases, with 16 bases between. There are 17 residues in the CDR3.

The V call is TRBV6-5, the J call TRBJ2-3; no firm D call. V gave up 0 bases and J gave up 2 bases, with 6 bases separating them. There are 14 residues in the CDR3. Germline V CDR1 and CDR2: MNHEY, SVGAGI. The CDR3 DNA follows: TGTGCCAGCAGTTACTCAACGGCCACAGATACGCAGTATTTT. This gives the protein CASSYSTATDTQYF.

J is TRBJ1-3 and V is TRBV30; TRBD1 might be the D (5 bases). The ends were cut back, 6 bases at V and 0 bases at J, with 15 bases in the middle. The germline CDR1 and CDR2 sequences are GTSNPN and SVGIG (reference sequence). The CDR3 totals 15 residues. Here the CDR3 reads CACNRGAGSGNTIYF. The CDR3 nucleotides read TGTGCCTGTAATAGGGGCGCGGGCTCTGGAAACACCATATATTTT.

The CDR3 loop reads CASSPALPSTRRYEQYF. CDR3 DNA sequence: TGTGCCAGCAGCCCCGCACTCCCCTCGACTAGGAGATACGAGCAGTACTTC. The chain recombines TRBV7-8 with TRBJ2-7, with a possible D match to TRBD2 (6 bases). CDR1 and CDR2 (germline): SGHVS, FQNEAQ. The CDR3 is 17 residues long. V was shortened by 5 bases and J by 4 bases, with 24 bases between the two germline ends. The whole variable domain, filled in from reference TRBV7-8 and TRBJ2-7, reads GAGVSQSPRYKVAKRGQDVALRCDPISGHVSLFWYQQALGQGPEFLTYFQNEAQLDKSGLPSDRFFAERPEGSVSTLKIQRTQQEDSAVYLCASSPALPSTRRYEQYFGPGTRLTVT.

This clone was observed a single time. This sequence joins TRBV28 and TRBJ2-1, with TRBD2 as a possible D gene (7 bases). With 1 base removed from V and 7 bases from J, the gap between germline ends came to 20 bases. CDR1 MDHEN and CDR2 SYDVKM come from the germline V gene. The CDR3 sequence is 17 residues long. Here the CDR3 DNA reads TGTGCCAGCAGTTTATTGGGGGGAGGGGGTACCGGGAATGAGCAGTTCTTC. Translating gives CASSLLGGGGTGNEQFF.

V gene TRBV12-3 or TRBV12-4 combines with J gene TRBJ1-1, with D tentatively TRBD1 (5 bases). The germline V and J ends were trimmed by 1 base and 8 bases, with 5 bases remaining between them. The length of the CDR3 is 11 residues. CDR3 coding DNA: TGTGCCAGCAGTTTAGGGGGGGAAGCTTTCTTT. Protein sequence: CASSLGGEAFF.

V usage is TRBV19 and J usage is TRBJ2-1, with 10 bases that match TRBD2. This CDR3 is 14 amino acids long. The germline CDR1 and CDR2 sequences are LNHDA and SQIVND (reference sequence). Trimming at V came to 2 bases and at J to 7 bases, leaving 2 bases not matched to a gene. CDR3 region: CASSILAGVNEQFF. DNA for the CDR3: TGTGCCAGTAGTATACTAGCGGGAGTGAATGAGCAGTTCTTC.